The present entry profiles one T cell receptor (beta chain) with its context. Its matching antigen is unknown. Genomic DNA input was about 2.24 to 5 ug, equal within pairs. Assay: immunoSEQ multiplex PCR; the TCRdb copy retains only in-frame clones and omits some. This sample has about 2,900 clones, with less than 90% found just once. These data are taken from a study of T cells in lung cancer brain metastases. Whole-study findings and limits: Few clones were shared between paired lesions (mean Morisita around 0.21); most were lesion-specific. The complete infiltrating T cell repertoire may not have been retrieved from FFPE.

About 5 deparaffinized, unstained approximately 10 um sections supplied tumor areas macrodissected using marked H&E slides as a guide. Germline loops: CDR1 KGHSH, CDR2 LQKENI. V was clipped by 3 bases and J by 6 bases; unmatched bases: 3. CDR3 size: 13 residues. Sequences were obtained from tumor tissue from the primary lung tumor. This rearrangement joins TRBV18 to TRBJ1-2, with TRBD1 matching 8 bases. The clonotype was recovered from a woman aged 60-70 years with non-small cell lung cancer. The CDR3 DNA reads TGTGCCAGCTCACCGCAGGGGGCGGATGGCTACACCTTC. Protein product: CASSPQGADGYTF.